These 18 T cell receptor beta chains originate from one sample sequenced in a study of siplizumab effects on memory and regulatory T cells. The data were produced by immunoSEQ multiplex PCR, yet TCRdb's version contains in-frame clones alone and is incomplete. The data show 87,000 or so clones, with 94% seen just once and around 0.3% held by the top ten. Input material: non-Treg CD4+ T cells sorted from blood. The receptors originated from a human donor in good health.

V usage is TRBV6-5 and J usage is TRBJ1-1; no clear D. The CDR3 loop spans 14 amino acids. The germline V gene has CDR1 MNHEY and CDR2 SVGAGI. V was trimmed by 6 bases and J by 0 bases, leaving 11 bases between them. DNA for the CDR3: TGTGCCAGCAGCCTGGACTGGTTGAACACTGAAGCTTTCTTT. It yields the protein CASSLDWLNTEAFF.

CDR3 amino acids: CASSQVGLRYDKNIQYF. CDR3 nucleotide sequence: TGCGCCAGCAGCCAAGTAGGGTTGCGGTATGACAAAAACATTCAGTACTTC. The rearrangement joins TRBV4-1 to TRBJ2-4; D is ambiguous. V was pared by 1 base and J by 3 bases, with 16 bases between. The CDR3 totals 17 residues. Germline-derived CDR1 and CDR2 are MGHRA and YSYEKL.

The V and J genes are TRBV7-9 and TRBJ2-7; D is ambiguous. This CDR3 has 19 residues. Per the germline V gene, CDR1 is SEHNR and CDR2 is FQNEAQ (reference sequence). Trimming removed 5 bases from V and 5 bases from J, with 31 bases in between. The CDR3 DNA is TGTGCCAGCAGCCCCAACCTGGGATGGGGAACCCACCTGTTCGACGAGCAGTACTTC. This translates into CASSPNLGWGTHLFDEQYF.

CDR3 nucleotide sequence: TGTGCCAGCAGTGACAGGGTCGGGGGCTACACCTTC. Protein product: CASSDRVGGYTF. This chain links TRBV6-4 with TRBJ1-2; no clear D gene. Trimming pared 2 bases from V and 8 bases from J, leaving 9 bases between. The CDR3 has 12 amino acids. Germline V gene sequence: CDR1 MRHNA, CDR2 SNTAGT.

The chain is built from TRBV5-4 and TRBJ2-7; 9 bases map to TRBD2. The CDR3 covers 15 residues. The germline CDR1 and CDR2 sequences are SGHNT and YYREEE (reference sequence). The V segment lost 3 bases and the J segment 2 bases; nucleotides outside the gene matches: 6. As DNA, the CDR3 is TGTGCCAGCAGCTCGTGGACTAGCGAAACCTACGAGCAGTACTTC. It translates to CASSSWTSETYEQYF. The full variable domain, with the rest looked up from reference TRBV5-4 and TRBJ2-7, is ETGVTQSPTHLIKTRGQQVTLRCSSQSGHNTVSWYQQALGQGPQFIFQYYREEENGRGNFPPRFSGLQFPNYSSELNVNALELDDSALYLCASSSWTSETYEQYFGPGTRLTVT.

The chain joins TRBV5-1 to TRBJ2-2; TRBD2 matches 8 bases. Germline V lookup: CDR1 SGHRS, CDR2 YFSETQ. The CDR3 contains 16 residues. Germline trimming cut 4 bases from V and 1 base from J; bases unmatched to any gene: 6. CDR3 sequence: CASSPSSGGNTGELFF. The CDR3 bases are TGCGCCAGCAGCCCATCGAGCGGGGGGAACACCGGGGAGCTGTTTTTT.

The chain carries TRBV7-2 and TRBJ2-3; 7 bases align to TRBD2. The CDR3 is made up of 15 amino acids. Germline V CDR1 and CDR2: SGHTA, FQGNSA. Germline trimming cut 4 bases from V and 1 base from J; bases unmatched to any gene: 5. CDR3 bases: TGTGCCAGCAGCTCGGGACTACCTGGCACAGATACGCAGTATTTT. Encoded protein: CASSSGLPGTDTQYF.

The rearrangement joins TRBV30 to TRBJ1-4, with TRBD1 as a possible D gene (5 bases). V lost 4 bases to trimming and J lost 3 bases, with 9 bases between them. The CDR3 length is 13 residues. Per the germline V gene, CDR1 is GTSNPN and CDR2 is SVGIG (reference sequence). The CDR3 reads CAWTQGPNEKLFF. CDR3 sequence (DNA): TGTGCCTGGACGCAGGGCCCTAATGAAAAACTGTTTTTT.

The V call is TRBV5-1, the J call TRBJ1-4; no clear D gene. This CDR3 is 15 amino acids long. Trimming took 3 bases from V and 4 from J, leaving 13 bases between them. Germline V lookup: CDR1 SGHRS, CDR2 YFSETQ. The CDR3 region is CASSSGGPNNEKLFF. CDR3 DNA: TGCGCCAGCAGCTCGGGCGGGCCAAATAATGAAAAACTGTTTTTT.

The chain is built from TRBV10-3 and TRBJ1-1; 7 nucleotides agree with TRBD1. This CDR3 spans 15 amino acids. The germline CDR1 and CDR2 sequences are ENHRY and SYGVKD. After removal of 0 bases from V and 1 base from J, the junction contained 2 bases not matched to a gene. As DNA, the CDR3 is TGTGCCATCAGTGAGTCAGACAGGGAGAACACTGAAGCTTTCTTT. This codes for CAISESDRENTEAFF.

The chain employs TRBV7-8 and TRBJ1-2; D gene unclear. The ends were cut back, 5 bases at V and 2 bases at J, with 12 bases in the middle. CDR3 length equals 14 residues. The germline V gene has CDR1 SGHVS and CDR2 FQNEAQ. CDR3 sequence: CASSVSSDNYGYTF. CDR3 DNA: TGTGCCAGCAGCGTATCAAGTGACAACTATGGCTACACCTTC.

V and J are TRBV6-5 and TRBJ1-2, with a possible D match to TRBD1 (5 bases). V shed 6 bases and J shed 8 bases, with 16 bases lying between them. The CDR3 spans 13 residues. Germline assignment: CDR1 MNHEY and CDR2 SVGAGI. CDR3 nucleotides: TGTGCCAGCAGGCCTCCGGGACGGGAGGGCTACACCTTC. This sequence encodes CASRPPGREGYTF.

This clone has only a few counts. V usage is TRBV12-5 and J usage is TRBJ1-1, with D uncertain. CDR1 and CDR2 (germline): LGHNT, FRNRAP. Between the trimmed V and J ends, which lost 2 bases and 1 base, there was a span of 5 bases. The CDR3 contains 13 residues. The CDR3 is CASGLSGNTEAFF. CDR3 nucleotides: TGTGCTAGTGGTTTGTCCGGGAACACTGAAGCTTTCTTT.

This chain uses TRBV28 with TRBJ1-2, with 7 bases identical to TRBD1. V lost 2 bases to trimming and J lost 3 bases; unmatched junction nucleotides: 6. The CDR3 length is 15 residues. Germline V lookup: CDR1 MDHEN, CDR2 SYDVKM. The CDR3 DNA sequence: TGTGCCAGCAGTTTAGACCCAGGGGGAGACTATGGCTACACCTTC. This translates into CASSLDPGGDYGYTF.

V usage is TRBV6-5 and J usage is TRBJ2-7, with D possibly matching TRBD1 (6 bases). Looked up from germline, CDR1 is MNHEY and CDR2 is SVGAGI. The ends were cut back, 6 bases at V and 1 base at J, with 10 bases in the middle. CDR3 length: 13 amino acids. CDR3 in amino acids: CASSRGQSYEQYF. In DNA form, the CDR3 reads TGTGCCAGCAGCCGAGGACAGTCCTACGAGCAGTACTTC.

The V gene is TRBV27, the J gene TRBJ2-4; no firm D call. V shed 5 bases and J shed 0 bases, with 5 bases lying between them. Germline-derived CDR1 and CDR2 are MNHEY and SMNVEV (reference sequence). The CDR3 extends over 13 amino acids. The CDR3 DNA follows: TGTGCCAGCAGTGGGGAAGCCAAAAACATTCAGTACTTC. This encodes CASSGEAKNIQYF.

The genes are TRBV20-1 and TRBJ2-7, with D hard to call. Trimming pared 6 bases from V and 9 bases from J, leaving 15 bases between. The V gene's germline CDR1 is DFQATT and CDR2 SNEGSKA (reference sequence). The CDR3 contains 11 residues. The CDR3 loop is CSAPIRAVQYF. In DNA form, the CDR3 reads TGCAGTGCCCCTATCCGGGCCGTGCAGTACTTC.

The chain carries TRBV27 and TRBJ1-2, with 8 nucleotides matching TRBD1. The length of the CDR3 is 16 residues. Germline V gives CDR1 MNHEY, CDR2 SMNVEV (reference sequence). V trimming: 3 bases; J trimming: 2 bases; junction bases outside the gene matches: 8. The CDR3 DNA is TGTGCCAGCAGTTTCTATCCTCGGACAGGGAACTATGGCTACACCTTC. Translating gives CASSFYPRTGNYGYTF.